These T cell receptor beta chains were read from a single sample in a study of identical twins. TCRdb itself ran the 5' RACE reads through MiXCR, one entry per CDR3 protein. The sample lists about 100,000 distinct CDR3 sequences; roughly 6% were seen once. Specimen: memory T cells sorted from blood. These receptors all stem from a woman in her 50s in good health. CDR3s include the opening cysteine and the closing phenylalanine or tryptophan. A D gene is named only where the DNA matches it firmly. Expanded clones get a size class; other rows say once, few or many, or leave the size out.

clone_size	v_call	d_call	j_call	cdr3_aa	cdr3_nt
many	TRBV12-3/TRBV12-4	TRBD2	TRBJ2-5	CASSSSGGGETQYF	TGTGCCAGCAGTTCCTCGGGGGGAGGAGAGACCCAGTATTTC
NA	TRBV2	NA	TRBJ1-5	CASRGGAYSNQPQHF	TGTGCCAGCAGGGGGGGGGCATATAGCAATCAGCCCCAGCATTTT
many	TRBV4-1	NA	TRBJ2-5	CASSQDITQETQYF	TGCGCCAGCAGCCAAGATATCACTCAAGAGACCCAGTACTTC
many	TRBV12-3/TRBV12-4	NA	TRBJ1-2	CASSLAGAYGYTF	TGTGCCAGCAGTTTAGCAGGGGCCTATGGCTACACCTTC
many	TRBV29-1	TRBD2	TRBJ2-3	CSVGSGRSADTQYF	TGCAGCGTTGGTAGCGGGAGGTCAGCAGATACGCAGTATTTT
many	TRBV12-3/TRBV12-4	TRBD2	TRBJ2-7	CASSSRGLAGSREQYF	TGTGCCAGCAGTTCCCGGGGGCTAGCGGGATCCCGCGAGCAGTACTTC
many	TRBV3-1	TRBD1	TRBJ2-1	CASSQDRGTQFF	TGTGCCAGCAGCCAGGACAGGGGTACGCAGTTCTTC
many	TRBV20-1	NA	TRBJ1-1	CSAVTDMGTEAFF	TGCAGTGCCGTGACCGATATGGGGACTGAAGCTTTCTTT
many	TRBV3-1	NA	TRBJ2-3	CASSQSTTDTQYF	TGTGCCAGCAGCCAAAGTACCACAGATACGCAGTATTTT
many	TRBV20-1	NA	TRBJ2-3	CSASWTLEGPDTQYF	TGCAGTGCTAGCTGGACTTTAGAAGGACCGGATACGCAGTATTTT
many	TRBV19	NA	TRBJ2-3	CASSPSGSGTQYF	TGTGCCAGTAGTCCGTCCGGTAGCGGTACGCAGTATTTT
NA	TRBV2	NA	TRBJ1-5	CASSKGREPQHF	TGTGCCAGCAGTAAGGGAAGGGAGCCCCAGCATTTT
NA	TRBV19	NA	TRBJ1-5	CASSRQRTDPEGNQPQHF	TGTGCCAGTAGCCGACAGCGAACTGACCCCGAGGGCAATCAGCCCCAGCATTTT
many	TRBV7-6	TRBD2	TRBJ2-1	CASSPQRGYEQFF	TGTGCCAGCAGCCCCCAGCGGGGGTATGAGCAGTTCTTC
many	TRBV4-2	TRBD1	TRBJ2-7	CASSQPTGGSYEQYF	TGTGCCAGCAGCCAACCTACAGGGGGCTCCTACGAGCAGTACTTC
few	TRBV6-1	NA	TRBJ1-1	CASSEIRGKAFF	TGTGCCAGCAGTGAAATCAGGGGAAAAGCTTTCTTT
many	TRBV29-1	NA	TRBJ1-1	CSVGRGERAEAFF	TGCAGCGTTGGGAGAGGGGAACGGGCTGAAGCTTTCTTT
few	TRBV12-3/TRBV12-4	TRBD2	TRBJ2-1	CASSLFRTSGSIYEQFF	TGTGCCAGCAGTTTATTTCGGACTAGCGGGAGTATATATGAGCAGTTCTTC
few	TRBV3-1	NA	TRBJ1-1	CASSQVGTNTEAFF	TGTGCCAGCAGCCAAGTGGGCACGAACACTGAAGCTTTCTTT
many	TRBV13	NA	TRBJ1-2	CASSLNSDVRGYTF	TGTGCCAGCAGCTTAAACTCCGACGTTCGGGGCTACACCTTC
NA	TRBV10-1	NA	TRBJ2-7	CASSEGGQRYEQYF	TGCGCCAGCAGTGAGGGGGGACAAAGATACGAGCAGTACTTC
NA	TRBV18	NA	TRBJ2-3	CASSPTSTPDTQYF	TGTGCCAGCTCACCAACTAGTACCCCAGATACGCAGTATTTT
few	TRBV18	NA	TRBJ1-2	CASSPRGLTGINYGYTF	TGTGCCAGCTCACCAAGGGGGTTAACTGGGATTAACTATGGCTACACCTTC
few	TRBV19	NA	TRBJ1-5	CASRITLKGQPQHF	TGTGCCAGTAGGATTACTTTAAAGGGGCAGCCCCAGCATTTT
many	TRBV19	TRBD2	TRBJ2-1	CASSIGASGRASVNEQFF	TGTGCCAGTAGTATTGGGGCTAGCGGGAGGGCCTCGGTAAATGAGCAGTTCTTC
many	TRBV4-1	NA	TRBJ1-5	CASSQVGARGPQPQHF	TGCGCCAGCAGCCAAGTAGGAGCCAGGGGACCTCAGCCCCAGCATTTT
many	TRBV29-1	TRBD1	TRBJ2-2	CSADRGYTGELFF	TGCAGCGCAGACAGGGGATACACCGGGGAGCTGTTTTTT
NA	TRBV7-7	TRBD2	TRBJ2-1	CASSPTSGLGGNEQFF	TGTGCCAGCAGCCCTACTAGCGGCCTCGGGGGGAATGAGCAGTTCTTC
NA	TRBV19	NA	TRBJ1-1	CASSIDSSNTEAFF	TGTGCCAGTAGTATTGACTCCTCGAACACTGAAGCTTTCTTT
few	TRBV29-1	TRBD1	TRBJ1-5	CSVGGRGDQPQHF	TGCAGCGTTGGGGGCAGGGGGGATCAGCCCCAGCATTTT
many	TRBV10-3	NA	TRBJ2-3	CAALGADTQYF	TGTGCCGCCCTGGGGGCAGATACGCAGTATTTT
many	TRBV29-1	NA	TRBJ2-1	CSFLVGYNEQFF	TGCAGCTTCCTGGTTGGTTACAATGAGCAGTTCTTC
few	TRBV12-5	NA	TRBJ1-1	CASGLVLAGATEAFF	TGTGCTAGTGGTTTGGTACTTGCGGGGGCCACTGAAGCTTTCTTT
many	TRBV12-3/TRBV12-4	NA	TRBJ2-3	CASSLYAGSLADTQYF	TGTGCCAGCAGTTTATATGCGGGGTCCCTAGCAGATACGCAGTATTTT
many	TRBV2	NA	TRBJ1-5	CASSEMGGRRQPQHF	TGTGCCAGCAGTGAGATGGGGGGCAGAAGGCAGCCCCAGCATTTT
NA	TRBV7-2	NA	TRBJ1-1	CASSLAEKAFF	TGTGCCAGCAGCTTAGCAGAAAAAGCTTTCTTT
many	TRBV7-9	TRBD2	TRBJ2-4	CASSTGTSGMGAKNIQYF	TGTGCCAGCAGCACCGGGACTAGCGGGATGGGTGCCAAAAACATTCAGTACTTC
many	TRBV12-3/TRBV12-4	NA	TRBJ1-2	CASRLTTTYGYTF	TGTGCCAGCAGGCTGACTACTACCTATGGCTACACCTTC
many	TRBV18	NA	TRBJ2-7	CASSPQSSYEQYF	TGTGCCAGCTCACCCCAGAGCTCCTACGAGCAGTACTTC
many	TRBV5-1	NA	TRBJ1-1	CASSLIGLNTEAFF	TGCGCCAGCAGCTTGATAGGCCTGAACACTGAAGCTTTCTTT
many	TRBV3-1	NA	TRBJ1-1	CASSQDMRTEAFF	TGTGCCAGCAGCCAAGATATGAGGACTGAAGCTTTCTTT
few	TRBV7-2	NA	TRBJ2-1	CASSRRGGISEWNEQFF	TGTGCCAGCAGCCGCCGCGGCGGGATAAGTGAATGGAATGAGCAGTTCTTC
many	TRBV7-2	TRBD2	TRBJ2-1	CASSLESGRTYNEQFF	TGTGCCAGCAGCTTAGAGAGCGGGAGAACTTACAATGAGCAGTTCTTC
many	TRBV7-9	TRBD1	TRBJ1-4	CASSSGTGGEKLFF	TGTGCCAGCAGCTCCGGGACAGGGGGTGAAAAACTGTTTTTT
many	TRBV3-1	NA	TRBJ1-4	CASSQPSGVTNEKLFF	TGTGCCAGCAGCCAGCCCTCGGGGGTCACGAATGAAAAACTGTTTTTT
few	TRBV7-3	NA	TRBJ2-3	CASSLTGEWTSTDTQYF	TGTGCCAGCAGCTTAACCGGAGAGTGGACTAGCACAGATACGCAGTATTTT
few	TRBV2	TRBD1	TRBJ1-1	CASSSGQGYFTEAFF	TGTGCCAGCAGTTCGGGACAGGGATATTTCACTGAAGCTTTCTTT
few	TRBV2	NA	TRBJ2-1	CASSFGTEYNEQFF	TGTGCCAGCAGTTTCGGGACTGAATACAATGAGCAGTTCTTC
many	TRBV11-2	NA	TRBJ2-2	CASSLETPRRGELFF	TGTGCCAGCAGCTTAGAGACTCCGAGACGCGGGGAGCTGTTTTTT
many	TRBV19	NA	TRBJ2-5	CASGTQIGGETQYF	TGTGCCAGTGGGACTCAAATCGGAGGAGAGACCCAGTACTTC
many	TRBV11-3	TRBD2	TRBJ2-7	CASALGGLAGEQYF	TGTGCCAGCGCTTTAGGAGGCCTAGCGGGCGAGCAGTACTTC